This TCR beta chain stems from a study of cytomegalovirus exposure and HLA in healthy donors. Study findings and constraints: Most observed TCR sequences were rare, whereas some public TCRs were detected in many donors. Altogether, 150 to 200 TCR beta chains were recorded as cytomegalovirus-associated. Looking again later, the authors saw that most CMV-associated TCR beta chains seemed HLA-restricted. The study had only CMV serostatus as immune exposure information.

PCR amplification relied on 60 Vbeta primers (plus 13 Jbeta primers). Using immunoSEQ multiplex PCR, the repertoire was profiled, and TCRdb retains in-frame clones only, with some absent. The sample comprises approximately 100,000 clones, 50% to 80% of which are singletons, and roughly 3.2% rests with the top ten. As for this clone: Its antigen remains unknown.

Sequencing input: PBMCs. The origin of this receptor is a man between 60 and 75 years old in good health and CMV-seronegative.

CDR3 in amino acids: CASSLGLAGDTQYF. For the CDR3, the DNA is TGTGCCAGCAGCTTGGGGCTAGCGGGAGATACGCAGTATTTT. This chain joins TRBV5-6 and TRBJ2-3; 8 bases are a match to TRBD2. Trimming at V came to 0 bases and at J to 5 bases, leaving 2 bases not matched to a gene. Germline V gene lookup returns CDR1 SGHDT and CDR2 YYEEEE. The CDR3 contains 14 residues.